The present TCR beta chain was sequenced within a study of cytomegalovirus exposure and HLA in healthy donors. Assay used: immunoSEQ multiplex PCR; TCRdb lists only in-frame clones, some missing. The sample records 130,000 or so clones, about 87% being singletons. This clone has only one observation. The target antigen is unknown. The germline CDR1 and CDR2 sequences are SGHTA and FQGTGA. V was shortened by 2 bases and J by 7 bases, with 16 bases between the two germline ends. The CDR3 length is 15 residues. Study-level findings and limits: Diagnosis of cytomegalovirus status made by the classifier reportedly showed high specificity and sensitivity. In vitro experiments confirmed that three CMV-associated chains were specific for CMV antigens.

The material sequenced was PBMCs. The rearrangement joins TRBV7-3 to TRBJ2-3, with a weak D call TRBD2 (5 bases). The TCR was taken from a woman in her twenties or thirties in good health and CMV-seropositive. The CDR3 nucleotides read TGTGCCAGCAGCTTATTGATCGGGGAAGTAAATACGCAGTATTTT. Amino acids: CASSLLIGEVNTQYF.